The 4 T cell receptor beta chains given below trace back to one sample, sequenced in a study of T cells after yellow fever vaccination. One entry per CDR3 protein results from TCRdb running MiXCR on the 5' RACE reads. The table shows around 340,000 distinct CDR3 sequences, with about 12% occurring only once. The source was CD4+ T cells sorted from PBMCs, collected 15 days after the yellow fever booster vaccination. The receptors originated from a man younger than 35 who received the YFV17D yellow fever vaccine.

The chain combines TRBV6-5 with TRBJ1-5; the D gene is possibly TRBD1 (5 bases). The V end was cut by 5 bases, the J end by 0 bases, with 14 bases between. This CDR3 has 16 amino acids. CDR1 and CDR2 from the germline V gene are MNHEY and SVGAGI. CDR3 nucleotide sequence: TGTGCCAGCAGTCCTAGGCGTGGGGGTAGCAATCAGCCCCAGCATTTT. It specifies CASSPRRGGSNQPQHF.

This chain joins TRBV4-2 and TRBJ1-6, with D possibly matching TRBD1 (6 bases). The V end was cut by 0 bases, the J end by 9 bases, with 12 bases between. The V gene's germline CDR1 is LGHNA and CDR2 YNFKEQ. CDR3 length equals 15 residues. CDR3: CASSQDRTRGSPLHF. The CDR3 DNA is TGTGCCAGCAGCCAAGATAGGACCAGGGGTTCACCCCTCCACTTT.

The chain has TRBV6-2 or TRBV6-3 and TRBJ1-2, with D perhaps matching TRBD1 (6 bases). The germline V and J ends were trimmed by 5 bases and 6 bases, with 13 bases remaining between them. The CDR3 is 13 amino acids. CDR1 MNHEY and CDR2 SVGEGT come from the germline V gene. The CDR3, as DNA: TGTGCCAGCAGTACCGGACAGTGGGATGGCTACACCTTC. Translating gives CASSTGQWDGYTF.

This clonotype has ten or more counts. This CDR3 reads CAWSVVSTGELFF. DNA for the CDR3: TGTGCCTGGAGTGTAGTAAGCACCGGGGAGCTGTTTTTT. This rearrangement joins TRBV30 to TRBJ2-2; D unclear. Germline V gives CDR1 GTSNPN, CDR2 SVGIG (reference sequence). Trimming pared 0 bases from V and 4 bases from J, leaving 6 bases between. The CDR3 covers 13 residues.